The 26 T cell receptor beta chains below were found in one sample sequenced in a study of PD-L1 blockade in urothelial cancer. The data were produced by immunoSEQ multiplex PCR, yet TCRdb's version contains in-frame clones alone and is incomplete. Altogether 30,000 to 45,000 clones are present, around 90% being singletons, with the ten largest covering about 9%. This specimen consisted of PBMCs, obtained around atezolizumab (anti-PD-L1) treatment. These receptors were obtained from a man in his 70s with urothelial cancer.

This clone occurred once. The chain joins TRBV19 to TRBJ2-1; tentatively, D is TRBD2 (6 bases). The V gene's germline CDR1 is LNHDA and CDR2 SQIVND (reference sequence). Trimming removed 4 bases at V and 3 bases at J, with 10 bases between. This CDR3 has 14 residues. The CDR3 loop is CASSTQRVYNEQFF. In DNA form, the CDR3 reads TGTGCCAGTAGTACCCAGCGGGTCTACAATGAGCAGTTCTTC.

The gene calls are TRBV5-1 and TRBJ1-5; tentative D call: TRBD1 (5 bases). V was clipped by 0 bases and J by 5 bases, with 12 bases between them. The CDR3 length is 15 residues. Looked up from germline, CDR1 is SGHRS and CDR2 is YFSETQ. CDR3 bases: TGCGCCAGCAGCTTGGAGGGGCGCGCGGATCAGCCCCAGCATTTT. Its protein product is CASSLEGRADQPQHF. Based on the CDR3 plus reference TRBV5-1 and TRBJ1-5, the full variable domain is KAGVTQTPRYLIKTRGQQVTLSCSPISGHRSVSWYQQTPGQGLQFLFEYFSETQRNKGNFPGRFSGRQFSNSRSEMNVSTLELGDSALYLCASSLEGRADQPQHFGDGTRLSIL.

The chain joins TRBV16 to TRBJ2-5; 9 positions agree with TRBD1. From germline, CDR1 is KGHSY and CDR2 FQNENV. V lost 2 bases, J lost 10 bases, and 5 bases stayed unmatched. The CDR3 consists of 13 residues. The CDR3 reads CASSQGTGKDQYF. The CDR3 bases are TGTGCCAGCAGCCAAGGGACAGGGAAGGACCAGTACTTC.

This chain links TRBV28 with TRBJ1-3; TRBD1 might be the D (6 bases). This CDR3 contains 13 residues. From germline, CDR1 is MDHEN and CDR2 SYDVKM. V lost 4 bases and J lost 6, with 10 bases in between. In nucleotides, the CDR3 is TGTGCCAGCAGTTCCGGGACATTAAACACCATATATTTT. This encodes CASSSGTLNTIYF. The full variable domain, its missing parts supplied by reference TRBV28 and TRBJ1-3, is DVKVTQSSRYLVKRTGEKVFLECVQDMDHENMFWYRQDPGLGLRLIYFSYDVKMKEKGDIPEGYSVSREKKERFSLILESASTNQTSMYLCASSSGTLNTIYFGEGSWLTVV.

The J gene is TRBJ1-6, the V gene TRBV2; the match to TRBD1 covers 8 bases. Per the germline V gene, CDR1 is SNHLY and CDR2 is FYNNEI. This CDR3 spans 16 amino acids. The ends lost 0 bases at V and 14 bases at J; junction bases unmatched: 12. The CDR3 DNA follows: TGTGCCAGCAGTGAAGCTGACAGGGGTACCGCTCGAACCCTCCACTTT. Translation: CASSEADRGTARTLHF.

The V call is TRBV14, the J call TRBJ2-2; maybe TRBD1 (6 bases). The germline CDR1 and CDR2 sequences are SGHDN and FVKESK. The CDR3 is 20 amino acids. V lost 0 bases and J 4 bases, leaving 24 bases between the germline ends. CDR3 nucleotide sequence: TGTGCCAGCAGCCAAGAATTTTCCGGGACACCCAAAAGGGGCACCGGGGAGCTGTTTTTT. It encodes CASSQEFSGTPKRGTGELFF.

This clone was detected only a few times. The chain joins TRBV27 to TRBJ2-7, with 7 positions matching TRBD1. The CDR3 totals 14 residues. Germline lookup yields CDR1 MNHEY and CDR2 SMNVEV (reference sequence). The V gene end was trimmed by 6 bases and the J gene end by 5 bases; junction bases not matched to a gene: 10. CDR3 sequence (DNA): TGTGCCAGCAGAACGACAGGGATTGTACACGAGCAGTACTTC. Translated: CASRTTGIVHEQYF.

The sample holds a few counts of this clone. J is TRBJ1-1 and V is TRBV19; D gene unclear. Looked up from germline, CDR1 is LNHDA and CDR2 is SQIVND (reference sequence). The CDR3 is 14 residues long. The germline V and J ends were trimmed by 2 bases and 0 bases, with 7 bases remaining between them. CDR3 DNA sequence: TGTGCCAGTAGTATATCAGCGGTGAACACTGAAGCTTTCTTT. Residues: CASSISAVNTEAFF.

CDR3 nucleotide sequence: TGTGCCTGGGTTAACACAGATACGCAGTATTTT. Translated, it gives CAWVNTDTQYF. The chain recombines TRBV30 with TRBJ2-3; D is unresolved. CDR1 and CDR2 from the germline V gene are GTSNPN and SVGIG (reference sequence). CDR3 length: 11 amino acids. V was cut by 5 bases and J by 2 bases, with 5 bases left in between.

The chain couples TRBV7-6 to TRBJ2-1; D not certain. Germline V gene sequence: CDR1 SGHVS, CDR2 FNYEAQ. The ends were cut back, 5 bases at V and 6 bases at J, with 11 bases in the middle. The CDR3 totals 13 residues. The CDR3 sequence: CASSLTEFNEQFF. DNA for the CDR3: TGTGCCAGCAGCCTTACAGAGTTCAATGAGCAGTTCTTC. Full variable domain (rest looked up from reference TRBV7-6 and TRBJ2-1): GAGVSQSPRYKVTKRGQDVALRCDPISGHVSLYWYRQALGQGPEFLTYFNYEAQQDKSGLPNDRFSAERPEGSISTLTIQRTEQRDSAMYRCASSLTEFNEQFFGPGTRLTVL.

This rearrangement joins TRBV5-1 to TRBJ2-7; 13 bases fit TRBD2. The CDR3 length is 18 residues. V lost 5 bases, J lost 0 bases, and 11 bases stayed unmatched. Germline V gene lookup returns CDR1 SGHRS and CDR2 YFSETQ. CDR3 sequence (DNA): TGCGCCAGCAGATCCGGGACTAGCGGGGCCCCGAACTCCTACGAGCAGTACTTC. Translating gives CASRSGTSGAPNSYEQYF.

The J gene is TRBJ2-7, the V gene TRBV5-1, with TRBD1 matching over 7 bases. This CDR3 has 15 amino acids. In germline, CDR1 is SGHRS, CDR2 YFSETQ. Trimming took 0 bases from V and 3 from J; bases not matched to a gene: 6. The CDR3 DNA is TGCGCCAGCAGCTTGGAGGGGACAGTACACTACGAGCAGTACTTC. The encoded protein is CASSLEGTVHYEQYF.

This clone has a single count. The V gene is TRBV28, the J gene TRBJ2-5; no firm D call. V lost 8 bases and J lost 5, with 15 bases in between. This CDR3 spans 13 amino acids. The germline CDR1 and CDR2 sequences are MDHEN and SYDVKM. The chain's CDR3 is CASERFERETQYF. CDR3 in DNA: TGTGCCAGCGAACGGTTTGAGAGGGAGACCCAGTACTTC. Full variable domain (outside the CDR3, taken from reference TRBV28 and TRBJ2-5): DVKVTQSSRYLVKRTGEKVFLECVQDMDHENMFWYRQDPGLGLRLIYFSYDVKMKEKGDIPEGYSVSREKKERFSLILESASTNQTSMYLCASERFERETQYFGPGTRLLVL.

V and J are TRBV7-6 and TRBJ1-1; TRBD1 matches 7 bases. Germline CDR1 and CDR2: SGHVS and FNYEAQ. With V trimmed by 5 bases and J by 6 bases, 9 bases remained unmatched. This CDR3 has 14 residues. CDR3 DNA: TGTGCCAGCAGCAACCCGGGGACAGACTCTGAAGCTTTCTTT. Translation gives CASSNPGTDSEAFF.

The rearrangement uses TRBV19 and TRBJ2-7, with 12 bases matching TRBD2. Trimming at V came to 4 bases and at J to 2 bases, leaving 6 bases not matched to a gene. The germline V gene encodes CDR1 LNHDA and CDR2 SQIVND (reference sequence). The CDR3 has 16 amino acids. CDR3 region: CASSKRTSGNPYEQYF. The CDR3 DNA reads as TGTGCCAGTAGTAAGCGGACTAGCGGGAACCCCTACGAGCAGTACTTC. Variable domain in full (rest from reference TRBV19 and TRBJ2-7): DGGITQSPKYLFRKEGQNVTLSCEQNLNHDAMYWYRQDPGQGLRLIYYSQIVNDFQKGDIAEGYSVSREKKESFPLTVTSAQKNPTAFYLCASSKRTSGNPYEQYFGPGTRLTVT.

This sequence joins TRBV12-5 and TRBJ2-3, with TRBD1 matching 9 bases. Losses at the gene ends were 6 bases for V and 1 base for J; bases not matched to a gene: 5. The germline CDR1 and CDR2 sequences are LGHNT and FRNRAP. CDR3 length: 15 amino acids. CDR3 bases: TGTGCTAGTGGCCCGGACAGGGGCGGCACAGATACGCAGTATTTT. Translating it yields CASGPDRGGTDTQYF.

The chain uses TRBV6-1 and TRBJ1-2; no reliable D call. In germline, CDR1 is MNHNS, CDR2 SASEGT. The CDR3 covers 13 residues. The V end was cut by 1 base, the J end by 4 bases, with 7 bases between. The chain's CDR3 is CASSEDVGYGYTF. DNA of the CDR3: TGTGCCAGCAGTGAAGACGTCGGCTATGGCTACACCTTC.

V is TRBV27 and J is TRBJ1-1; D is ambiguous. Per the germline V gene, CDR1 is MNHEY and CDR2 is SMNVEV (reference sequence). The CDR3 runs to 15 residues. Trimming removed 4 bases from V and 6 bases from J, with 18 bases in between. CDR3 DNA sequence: TGTGCCAGCAGTTCGGGAGCCGGTAGCAGGTCTGAAGCTTTCTTT. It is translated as CASSSGAGSRSEAFF.

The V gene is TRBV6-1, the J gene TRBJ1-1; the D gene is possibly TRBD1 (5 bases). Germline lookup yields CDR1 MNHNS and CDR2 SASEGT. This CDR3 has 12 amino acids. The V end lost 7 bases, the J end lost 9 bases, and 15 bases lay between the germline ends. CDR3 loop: CASMSTGGQAFF. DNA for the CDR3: TGTGCCAGCATGTCAACCGGGGGTCAAGCTTTCTTT.

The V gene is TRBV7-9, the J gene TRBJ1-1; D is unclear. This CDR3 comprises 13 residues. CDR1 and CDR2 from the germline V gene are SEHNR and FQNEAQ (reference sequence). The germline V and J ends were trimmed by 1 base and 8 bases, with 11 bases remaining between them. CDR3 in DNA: TGTGCCAGCAGCTTAGGCCCCGGAGCAGAAGCTTTCTTT. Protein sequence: CASSLGPGAEAFF.

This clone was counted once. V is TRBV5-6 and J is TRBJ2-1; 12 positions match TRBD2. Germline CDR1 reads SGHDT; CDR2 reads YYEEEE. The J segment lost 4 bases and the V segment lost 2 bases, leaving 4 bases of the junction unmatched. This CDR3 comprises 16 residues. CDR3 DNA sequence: TGTGCCAGCAGCTTCAGGACTAGCGGGGTTTACAATGAGCAGTTCTTC. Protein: CASSFRTSGVYNEQFF.

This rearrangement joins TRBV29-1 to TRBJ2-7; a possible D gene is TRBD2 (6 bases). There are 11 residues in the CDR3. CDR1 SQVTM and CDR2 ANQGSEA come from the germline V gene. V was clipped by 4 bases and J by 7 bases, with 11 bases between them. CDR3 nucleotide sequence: TGCAGCGTTGGGAGGGCAGGGGAGCAGTACTTC. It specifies CSVGRAGEQYF.

CDR3 loop: CASSQGSGGGSGANVLTF. The DNA of the CDR3 is TGTGCCAGCAGCCAAGGATCCGGGGGGGGGTCTGGGGCCAACGTCCTGACTTTC. The chain carries TRBV4-2 and TRBJ2-6; 8 nucleotides match TRBD2. This CDR3 contains 18 residues. From germline, CDR1 is LGHNA and CDR2 YNFKEQ. V was clipped by 1 base and J by 1 base; unmatched bases: 6.

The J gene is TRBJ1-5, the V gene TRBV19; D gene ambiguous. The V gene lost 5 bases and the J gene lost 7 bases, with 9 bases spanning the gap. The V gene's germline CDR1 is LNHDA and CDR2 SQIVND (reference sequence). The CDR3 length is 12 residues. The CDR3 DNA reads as TGTGCCAGTAGTCCCCCCCTGCAGCCCCAGCATTTT. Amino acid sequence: CASSPPLQPQHF.

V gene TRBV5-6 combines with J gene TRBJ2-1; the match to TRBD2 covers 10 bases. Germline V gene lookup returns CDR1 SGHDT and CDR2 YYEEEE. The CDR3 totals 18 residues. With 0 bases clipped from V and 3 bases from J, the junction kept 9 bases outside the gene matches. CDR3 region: CASSLGLAGTTLYNEQFF. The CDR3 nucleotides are TGTGCCAGCAGCTTGGGACTAGCGGGTACAACCCTCTACAATGAGCAGTTCTTC. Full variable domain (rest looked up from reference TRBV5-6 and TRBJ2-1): DAGVTQSPTHLIKTRGQQVTLRCSPKSGHDTVSWYQQALGQGPQFIFQYYEEEERQRGNFPDRFSGHQFPNYSSELNVNALLLGDSALYLCASSLGLAGTTLYNEQFFGPGTRLTVL.

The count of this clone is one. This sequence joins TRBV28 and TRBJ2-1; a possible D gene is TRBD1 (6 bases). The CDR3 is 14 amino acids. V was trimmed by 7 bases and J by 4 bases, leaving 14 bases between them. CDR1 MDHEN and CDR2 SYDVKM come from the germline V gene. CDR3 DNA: TGTGCCAGCACTCGGGACACCTTTTACAATGAGCAGTTCTTC. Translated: CASTRDTFYNEQFF.